The 15 T cell receptor beta chains presented below share a single source sample, sequenced in a study of blood T cell repertoires in COVID-19. Repertoires were generated with immunoSEQ multiplex PCR, while TCRdb's copy carries only in-frame clones and drops some. The top ten clones hold 10% to 15% of a sample with approximately 92,000 clones, more than 70% of them seen once. Input material: peripheral blood. These TCRs come from a woman aged 55-69 years in a cohort sampled during active or convalescent COVID-19.

Here the CDR3 reads CASKAGTSNTGELFF. CDR3 nucleotide sequence: TGTGCCAGCAAGGCCGGGACTAGCAACACCGGGGAGCTGTTTTTT. The chain couples TRBV6-5 to TRBJ2-2, with 9 bases identical to TRBD2. The CDR3 is 15 amino acids. V trimming: 7 bases; J trimming: 2 bases; junction bases outside the gene matches: 5. The germline CDR1 and CDR2 sequences are MNHEY and SVGAGI.

The chain is built from TRBV6-5 and TRBJ2-6; weak D call: TRBD1 (5 bases). Trimming removed 0 bases from V and 0 bases from J, with 6 bases in between. This CDR3 region has 16 residues. CDR1 MNHEY and CDR2 SVGAGI come from the germline V gene. The CDR3 region has the DNA TGTGCCAGCAGTTACTCAAGGGGCTCTGGGGCCAACGTCCTGACTTTC. Its translation: CASSYSRGSGANVLTF.

The chain combines TRBV3-1 (or the pseudogene TRBV3-2) with TRBJ2-7, with TRBD1 matching 9 bases. Trimming cost V 3 bases and J 0 bases; bases outside gene matches: 6. The germline CDR1 and CDR2 sequences are LGHDT and YNNKEL (reference sequence). The CDR3 runs to 16 residues. This CDR3 is CASSQDGTGLSYEQYF. The CDR3 bases are TGTGCCAGCAGCCAGGATGGGACAGGGCTCTCCTACGAGCAGTACTTC.

V and J are TRBV12-2 and TRBJ1-1. TRBV12-2 is classified as a pseudogene. This CDR3 is built from 16 residues. DNA for the CDR3: TGTGCAGGCGCACATTGGGGGGTACACAAGAACACTGAAGCTTTCTTT. This sequence encodes CAGAHWGVHKNTEAFF.

Remarks on this clone: Because the CDR3 is missing its conserved closing phenylalanine or tryptophan, this is likely a read error. The DNA is omitted, as the CDR3 cannot be located on it reliably, and the CDR3 follows TCRdb's listing. V usage is TRBV25-1 and J usage is TRBJ1-4; TRBD1, the table's D call, was not compared with the DNA. The germline CDR1 and CDR2 sequences are MGHDK and SYGVNS. The CDR3 is made up of 10 amino acids, end residues included. CDR3 sequence: CASSPGKAFG.

The V call is TRBV24-1, the J call TRBJ1-2; 9 bases line up with TRBD1. J lost 1 base, V lost 5 bases, and 4 bases had no gene match. The CDR3 loop spans 15 amino acids. Germline loops: CDR1 KGHDR, CDR2 SFDVKD. The CDR3 loop reads CATSGTGAFNYGYTF. CDR3 DNA sequence: TGTGCCACCAGTGGGACAGGGGCCTTTAACTATGGCTACACCTTC.

The gene calls are TRBV4-2 and TRBJ2-1; D possibly corresponds to TRBD1 (6 bases). Germline lookup yields CDR1 LGHNA and CDR2 YNFKEQ. The CDR3 extends over 14 amino acids. V shed 6 bases and J shed 8 bases, with 17 bases lying between them. The CDR3 protein is CASSPGQLSDEQFF. The DNA for the CDR3 is TGTGCCAGCAGTCCCGGACAGCTTTCGGATGAGCAGTTCTTC.

This rearrangement joins TRBV12-5 to TRBJ2-4; D might be TRBD2 (5 bases). CDR3 length equals 16 residues. Germline lookup yields CDR1 LGHNT and CDR2 FRNRAP. V lost 1 base and J lost 7, with 17 bases in between. In DNA form, the CDR3 reads TGTGCTAGTGGTTTGGGCACCTCTACATGGGAGAACATTCAGTACTTC. Translated: CASGLGTSTWENIQYF.

The rearrangement uses TRBV7-9 and TRBJ1-1; D ambiguous. The CDR3 runs to 14 residues. The V end was cut by 5 bases, the J end by 5 bases, with 15 bases between. Germline CDR1 is SEHNR and CDR2 is FQNEAQ (reference sequence). CDR3: CASSAKAEETEAFF. The CDR3 region has the DNA TGTGCCAGCAGCGCCAAGGCGGAGGAGACTGAAGCTTTCTTT. The variable domain in full, with the rest retrieved from reference TRBV7-9 and TRBJ1-1, is DTGVSQNPRHKITKRGQNVTFRCDPISEHNRLYWYRQTLGQGPEFLTYFQNEAQLEKSRLLSDRFSAERPKGSFSTLEIQRTEQGDSAMYLCASSAKAEETEAFFGQGTRLTVV.

The genes are TRBV3-1 (or the pseudogene TRBV3-2) and TRBJ2-1; no clear D gene. The CDR3 contains 15 residues. Germline V gene lookup returns CDR1 LGHDT and CDR2 YNNKEL (reference sequence). Trimming removed 1 base from V and 6 bases from J, with 13 bases in between. The CDR3 DNA is TGTGCCAGCAGCCAAGGTACTATCATCCCCAATGAGCAGTTCTTC. This gives the protein CASSQGTIIPNEQFF.

J is TRBJ1-4 and V is TRBV6-4; the D gene is possibly TRBD1 (5 bases). The germline V gene encodes CDR1 MRHNA and CDR2 SNTAGT. Trimming cost V 7 bases and J 0 bases, with 15 bases left between them. The CDR3 runs 16 residues. The CDR3 loop is CASTLGGRSTNEKLFF. CDR3 bases: TGTGCCAGCACCCTGGGGGGGAGGTCAACTAATGAAAAACTGTTTTTT.

This clone has only one observation. This chain connects TRBV5-4 to TRBJ1-4; D is perhaps TRBD1 (6 bases). There are 16 residues in the CDR3. V was pared by 1 base and J by 3 bases, with 13 bases between. Germline CDR1 SGHNT, CDR2 YYREEE (reference sequence). The CDR3 nucleotides are TGTGCCAGCAGCTTGAGGGGGGGGGTACCTAATGAAAAACTGTTTTTT. This codes for CASSLRGGVPNEKLFF.

Note on this clone: Other DNA sequences in this specimen translate into the identical CDR3. The chain is built from TRBV19 and TRBJ1-1; D ambiguous. The CDR3 is 13 amino acids. Per germline, CDR1 LNHDA and CDR2 SQIVND (reference sequence). V lost 1 base, J lost 4 bases, and 7 bases lay in between. The CDR3 loop reads CASSIVGGTEAFF. The DNA for the CDR3 is TGTGCCAGTAGTATAGTCGGTGGCACTGAAGCTTTCTTT.

V is TRBV27 and J is TRBJ1-2; 8 bases agree with TRBD1. The trim removed 6 bases at V and 6 bases at J, leaving 0 bases unmatched. The CDR3 runs to 11 residues. Germline CDR1 reads MNHEY; CDR2 reads SMNVEV (reference sequence). The CDR3 DNA sequence: TGTGCCAGCAGGACAGGGGATGGCTACACCTTC. Its protein is CASRTGDGYTF.

The CDR3 loop reads CASSSAEGWRSNEKLFF. The CDR3 DNA follows: TGTGCCAGTAGCTCTGCGGAGGGCTGGCGTTCTAATGAAAAACTGTTTTTT. The chain recombines TRBV19 with TRBJ1-4; D not resolved. The germline V gene has CDR1 LNHDA and CDR2 SQIVND (reference sequence). The CDR3 is made up of 17 amino acids. Trimming stripped 6 bases from V and 3 bases from J, with 20 bases between.